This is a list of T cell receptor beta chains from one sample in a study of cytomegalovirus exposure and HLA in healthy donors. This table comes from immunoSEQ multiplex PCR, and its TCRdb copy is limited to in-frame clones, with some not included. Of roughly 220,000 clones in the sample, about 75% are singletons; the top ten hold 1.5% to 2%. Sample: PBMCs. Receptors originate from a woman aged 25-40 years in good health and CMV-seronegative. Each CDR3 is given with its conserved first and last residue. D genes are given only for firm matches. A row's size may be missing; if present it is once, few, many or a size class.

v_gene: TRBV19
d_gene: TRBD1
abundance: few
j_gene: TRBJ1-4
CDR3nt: TGTGCCAGTAGTACACAGGGGGCCACGGATGAAAAACTGTTTTTT
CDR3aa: CASSTQGATDEKLFF

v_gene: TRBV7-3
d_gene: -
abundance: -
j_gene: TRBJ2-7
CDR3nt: TGTGCCAGCAGCTTACGGGGGATAAGCTACGAGCAGTACTTC
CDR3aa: CASSLRGISYEQYF

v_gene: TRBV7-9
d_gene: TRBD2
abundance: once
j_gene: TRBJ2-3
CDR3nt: TGTGCCAGCAGCACCCACCGAAATAGCGGGAGGTCGAGAGATACGCAGTATTTT
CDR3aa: CASSTHRNSGRSRDTQYF

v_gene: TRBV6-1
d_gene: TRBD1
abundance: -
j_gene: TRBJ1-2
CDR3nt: TGTGCCAGCAACCGGGACAGTAACTATGGCTACACCTTC
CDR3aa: CASNRDSNYGYTF

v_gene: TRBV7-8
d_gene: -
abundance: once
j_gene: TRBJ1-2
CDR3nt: TGTGCCAGCAGCTTCACAGAACCCTATGGCTACACCTTC
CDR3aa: CASSFTEPYGYTF

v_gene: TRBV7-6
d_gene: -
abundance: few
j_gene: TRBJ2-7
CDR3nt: TGTGCCAGCAGCTTATCTTATCCCGGGAGCCGTACACCTACGAAGCAGTACTTC
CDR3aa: CASSLSYPGSRTPTKQYF

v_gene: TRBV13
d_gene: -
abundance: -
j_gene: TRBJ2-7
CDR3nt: TGTGCCAGCAGCTTAGGTGCGGTACGCTACGAGCAGTACTTC
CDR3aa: CASSLGAVRYEQYF

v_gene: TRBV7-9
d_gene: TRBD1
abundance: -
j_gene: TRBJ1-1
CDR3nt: TGTGCCAGCAGCTTAGTAGGGACAGGCGACATGAACACTGAAGCTTTCTTT
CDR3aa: CASSLVGTGDMNTEAFF

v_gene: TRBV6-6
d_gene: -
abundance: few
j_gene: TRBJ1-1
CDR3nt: TGTGCCAGCAGTCAGGGACATATTAACACTGAAGCTTTCTTT
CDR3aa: CASSQGHINTEAFF

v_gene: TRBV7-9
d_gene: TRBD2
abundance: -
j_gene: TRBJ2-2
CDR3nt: TGTGCCAGCAGCGTTACAGGCGGGGGGAACACCGGGGAGCTGTTTTTT
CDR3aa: CASSVTGGGNTGELFF

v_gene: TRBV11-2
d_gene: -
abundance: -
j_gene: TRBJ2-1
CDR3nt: TGTGCCAGCAGCGTTGACAGAGACAATGAGCAGTTCTTC
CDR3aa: CASSVDRDNEQFF

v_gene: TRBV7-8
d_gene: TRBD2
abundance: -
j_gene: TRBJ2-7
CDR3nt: TGTGCCAGCAGCTTAGGGGGACTAGGGTCCCCGCGCGGCGAGCAGTACTTC
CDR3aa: CASSLGGLGSPRGEQYF

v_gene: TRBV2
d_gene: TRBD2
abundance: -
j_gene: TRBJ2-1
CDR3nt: TGTGCCAGCAAAAGATTAGCGGGGGGGCTCCTCTACAATGAGCAGTTCTTC
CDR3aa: CASKRLAGGLLYNEQFF

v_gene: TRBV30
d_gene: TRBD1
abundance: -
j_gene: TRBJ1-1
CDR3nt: TGTGCCTGGAGTGTAGACAGGGCAGCGGGGAACACTGAAGCTTTCTTT
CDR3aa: CAWSVDRAAGNTEAFF

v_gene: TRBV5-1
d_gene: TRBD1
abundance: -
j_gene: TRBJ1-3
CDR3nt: TGCGCCAGCAGCTTGCTTCAGGGGGCTTTCTCTGGAAACACCATATATTTT
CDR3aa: CASSLLQGAFSGNTIYF

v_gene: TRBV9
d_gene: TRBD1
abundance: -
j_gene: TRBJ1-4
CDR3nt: TGTGCCAGCAGCGCCGGGACAGGGGGCTTTAGTGAAAAACTGTTTTTT
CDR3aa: CASSAGTGGFSEKLFF

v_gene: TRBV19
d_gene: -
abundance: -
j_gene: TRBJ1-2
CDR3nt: TGTGCCACATCTTTACGGGACTATGGCTACACCTTC
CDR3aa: CATSLRDYGYTF

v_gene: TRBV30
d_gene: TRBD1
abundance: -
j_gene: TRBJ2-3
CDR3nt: TGTGCCTGGAGTATGGGACAGCCCTTAGTTTACCTTCCCACAGATACGCAGTATTTT
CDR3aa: CAWSMGQPLVYLPTDTQYF

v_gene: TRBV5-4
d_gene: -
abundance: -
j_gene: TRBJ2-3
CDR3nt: TGTGCCAGCAGCCGAGATTCCTTCACAGATACGCAGTATTTT
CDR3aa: CASSRDSFTDTQYF

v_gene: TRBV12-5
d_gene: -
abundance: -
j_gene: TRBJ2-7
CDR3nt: TGTGCTAGTGGTTCGGGGGACAGCTCCTACGAGCAGTACTTC
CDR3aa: CASGSGDSSYEQYF

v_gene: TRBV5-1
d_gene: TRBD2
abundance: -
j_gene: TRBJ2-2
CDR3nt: TGCGCCAGCAGCCTCAGGACTAGCGAGAACACCGGGGAGCTGTTTTTT
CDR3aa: CASSLRTSENTGELFF

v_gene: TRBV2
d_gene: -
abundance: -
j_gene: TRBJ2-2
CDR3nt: TGTGCCAGCAGCTCAGGGCGGAACACCGGGGAGCTGTTTTTT
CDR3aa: CASSSGRNTGELFF

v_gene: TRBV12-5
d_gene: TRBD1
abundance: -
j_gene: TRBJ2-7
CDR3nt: TGTGCTAGTGGTTTGTTTCGGACAGGGACGTTCTCTAGGGAATACGAGCAGTACTTC
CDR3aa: CASGLFRTGTFSREYEQYF

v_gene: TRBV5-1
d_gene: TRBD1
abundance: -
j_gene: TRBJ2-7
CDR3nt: TGCGCCAGCAGCTTTGGGACAGGGGGTTACGAGCAGTACTTC
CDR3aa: CASSFGTGGYEQYF

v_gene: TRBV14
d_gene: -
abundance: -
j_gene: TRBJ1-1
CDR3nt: TGTGCCAGCAGCCAAGTAGGAACAGCCACTGAAGCTTTCTTT
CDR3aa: CASSQVGTATEAFF

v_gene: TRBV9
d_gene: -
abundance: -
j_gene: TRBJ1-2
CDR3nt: TGTGCCAGCTCCGAAGGAGGGAGGGCATCTAACTATGGCTACACCTTC
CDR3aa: CASSEGGRASNYGYTF

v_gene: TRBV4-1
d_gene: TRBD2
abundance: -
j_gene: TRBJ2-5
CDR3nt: TGCGCCAGCAGCCTAACGACTAGCGGGGTGCGGCAGACCCAGTACTTC
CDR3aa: CASSLTTSGVRQTQYF

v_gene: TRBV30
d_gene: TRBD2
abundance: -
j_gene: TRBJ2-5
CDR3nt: TGTGCCTGGAGTGTAGTGGGACTAGAAGGGGAGACCCAGTACTTC
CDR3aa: CAWSVVGLEGETQYF

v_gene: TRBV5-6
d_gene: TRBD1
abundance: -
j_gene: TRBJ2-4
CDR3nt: TGTGCCAGCAGCTACCGGACAGGGAGGAGGGACATTCAGTACTTC
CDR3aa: CASSYRTGRRDIQYF

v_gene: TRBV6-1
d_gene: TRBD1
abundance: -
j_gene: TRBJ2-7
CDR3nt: TGTGCCAGCACTCTACAGGGGAGCTCCTACGAGCAGTACTTC
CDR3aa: CASTLQGSSYEQYF

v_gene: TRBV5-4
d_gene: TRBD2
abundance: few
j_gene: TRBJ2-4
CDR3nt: TGTGCCAGCAGTGTTTACGGGGGGGCCTCGAGCATTCAGTACTTC
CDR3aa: CASSVYGGASSIQYF

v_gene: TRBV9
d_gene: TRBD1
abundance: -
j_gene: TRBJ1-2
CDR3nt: TGTGCCAGCAGCGTAGGGGGACAGGGGGTTAACTATGGCTACACCTTC
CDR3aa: CASSVGGQGVNYGYTF

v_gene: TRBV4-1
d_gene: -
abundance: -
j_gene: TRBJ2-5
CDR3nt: TGCGCCAGCAGCCAAGGCCCTCAGGGAGGAGAGACCCAGTACTTC
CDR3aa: CASSQGPQGGETQYF

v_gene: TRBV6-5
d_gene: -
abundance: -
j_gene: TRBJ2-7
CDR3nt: TGTGCCAGCAGTGTCCAGGGCGGTCACTACGGGCAGTACTTC
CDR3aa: CASSVQGGHYGQYF

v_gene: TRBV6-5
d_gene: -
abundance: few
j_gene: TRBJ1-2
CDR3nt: TGTGCCAGCAGCCCTCTAGGGGGGGAGGGCTATGGCTACACCTTC
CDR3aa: CASSPLGGEGYGYTF

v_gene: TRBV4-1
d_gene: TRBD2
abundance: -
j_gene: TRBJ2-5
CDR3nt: TGCGCCAGCAGCCAAACTAGCGGGAGAGGGGAGACCCAGTACTTC
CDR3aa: CASSQTSGRGETQYF

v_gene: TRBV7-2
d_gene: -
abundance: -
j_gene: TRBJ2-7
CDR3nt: TGTGCCAGCAGCTTCCGGCGGATAAGCTACGAGCAGTACTTC
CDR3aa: CASSFRRISYEQYF

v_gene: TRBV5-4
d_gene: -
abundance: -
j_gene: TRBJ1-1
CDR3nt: TGTGCCAGCAGCTCGGGGGGAAACCCTGAAGCTTTCTTT
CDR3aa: CASSSGGNPEAFF

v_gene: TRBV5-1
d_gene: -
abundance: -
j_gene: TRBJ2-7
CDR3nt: TGCGCCAGCAGTCGGGACATCTACGAGCAGTACTTC
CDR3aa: CASSRDIYEQYF

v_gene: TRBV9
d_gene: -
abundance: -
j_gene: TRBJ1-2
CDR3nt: TGTGCCAGCAGCACTCACACAGATAACTATGGCTACACCTTC
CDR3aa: CASSTHTDNYGYTF

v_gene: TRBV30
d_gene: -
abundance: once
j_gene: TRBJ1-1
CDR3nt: TGTGCCTGGAGTTCGGGACGGGGGATGGCTGAAGCTTTCTTT
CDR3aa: CAWSSGRGMAEAFF

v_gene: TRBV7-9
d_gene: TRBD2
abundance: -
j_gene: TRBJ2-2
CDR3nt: TGTGCCAGCAGCTTAGCCCTAGCGGGAGGCACCGGGGAGCTGTTTTTT
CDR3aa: CASSLALAGGTGELFF

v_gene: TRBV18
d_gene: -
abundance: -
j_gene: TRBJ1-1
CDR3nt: TGTGCCAGCTCACCACCCGGGAGGTTCGGGGAAGCGAACACTGAAGCTTTCTTT
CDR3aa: CASSPPGRFGEANTEAFF

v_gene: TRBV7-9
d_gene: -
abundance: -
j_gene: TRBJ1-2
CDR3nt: TGTTCCAGCAGGTTACTAACAGGAGTGGCGGAGGGCTACACCTTC
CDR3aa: CSSRLLTGVAEGYTF

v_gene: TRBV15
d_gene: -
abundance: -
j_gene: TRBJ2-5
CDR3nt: TGTGCCACCAGCAGAGGGGTAGCGGCGTACCAAGAGACCCAGTACTTC
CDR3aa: CATSRGVAAYQETQYF

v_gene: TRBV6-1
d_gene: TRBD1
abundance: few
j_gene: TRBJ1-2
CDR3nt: TGTGCCAGCAGTGAACTAACGGACAGGGGAAATGGCTACACCTTC
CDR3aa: CASSELTDRGNGYTF

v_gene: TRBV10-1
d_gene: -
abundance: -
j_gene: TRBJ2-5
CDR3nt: TGCGCCAGCAGTGCGTTCAGGGCCGAAGAGACCCAGTACTTC
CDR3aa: CASSAFRAEETQYF

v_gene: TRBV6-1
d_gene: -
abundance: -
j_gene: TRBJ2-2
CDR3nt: TGTGCCAGCAGTGATTCAGGAACGAACACCGGGGAGCTGTTTTTT
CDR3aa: CASSDSGTNTGELFF

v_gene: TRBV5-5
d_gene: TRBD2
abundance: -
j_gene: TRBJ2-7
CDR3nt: TGTGCCAGCAGCCGAATTCCTAGCGGGGGCTACGAGCAGTACTTC
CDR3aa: CASSRIPSGGYEQYF

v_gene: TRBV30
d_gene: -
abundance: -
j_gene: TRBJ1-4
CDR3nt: TGTGCCTGGACCCCGGGGGGTCTTAATGAAAAACTGTTTTTT
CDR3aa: CAWTPGGLNEKLFF

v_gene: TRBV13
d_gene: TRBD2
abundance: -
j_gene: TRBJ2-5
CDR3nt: TGTGCCAGCAGCGCTTCCGGGACTAGCGGGACCTACCAAGAGACCCAGTACTTC
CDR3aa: CASSASGTSGTYQETQYF

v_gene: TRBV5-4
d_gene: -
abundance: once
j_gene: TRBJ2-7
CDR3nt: TGTGCCAGCAGCTTGGAAGGTAGCGGATACGAGCAGTACTTC
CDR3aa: CASSLEGSGYEQYF

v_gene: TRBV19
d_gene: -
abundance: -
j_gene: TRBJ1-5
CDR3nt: TGTGCCAGTAGTATAGACGCAGGGGTCAATCAGCCCCAGCATTTT
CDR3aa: CASSIDAGVNQPQHF